This TCR beta chain was found in a study of blood T cell repertoires in COVID-19. Seattle-derived patients entered the study during active infection and were followed longitudinally. Produced via immunoSEQ multiplex PCR; TCRdb's table is partial and in-frame only. The sample lists tens of thousands of clones, roughly 88% occurring once. Germline values: CDR1 SQVTM, CDR2 ANQGSEA. V was pared by 6 bases and J by 4 bases, with 7 bases of the junction left unmatched. This CDR3 contains 14 residues. J is TRBJ1-5 and V is TRBV29-1, with 9 nucleotides matching TRBD1. The TCR was taken from a man aged 55 to 69 with COVID-19, enrolled during active disease. The sample comprised peripheral blood. CDR3 nucleotides: TGCAGCGTGGAGGACAGGGGAGCAAATCAGCCCCAGCATTTT. Its translation is CSVEDRGANQPQHF.